This TCR beta chain was captured in a study of T cell repertoires in cytomegalovirus infection. TCRdb called the reads again in MiXCR, with one record for every CDR3 protein. The table lists approximately 490,000 distinct CDR3 sequences, approximately 10% of them singletons. CDR1 and CDR2 (germline): LNHNV, YYDKDF (reference sequence). The CDR3 is made up of 11 amino acids. V lost 5 bases and J 10 bases, leaving 11 bases between the germline ends. General observations from the study: Carriage of CMV together with the relevant HLA was identifiable through cumulative public TCR beta family frequency.

Many counts were recorded for this clonotype. Antigen: not known. The clonotype comes from a human donor in good health (CMV status not recorded). Some clones in this sample may be carry-over from other donors' samples. The V gene is TRBV15, the J gene TRBJ1-1; a possible D gene is TRBD1 (5 bases). Material: PBMCs. The CDR3 DNA sequence: TGTGCCACCAGCGCGGGGGGTTCAGCTTTCTTT. Residues: CATSAGGSAFF.